Listed here is a single TCR beta chain. The data were taken from a study of blood T cells in healthy people across ages. Germline V lookup: CDR1 LGHNT, CDR2 FRNRAP. Unmatched junction bases numbered 11, after V lost 6 bases and J lost 2 bases. This CDR3 region has 16 residues. PCR was performed a second time for about 7 to 11 cycles using a sample-barcoded 5' primer and a J-beta primer mix. TCRdb redid the calling of the 5' RACE reads with MiXCR, one entry per CDR3 protein. This sample has some 1,000,000 distinct CDR3 sequences, with approximately 25% found just once. The data also belong to a second study, concerning T cells of mothers and their children.

This chain uses TRBV12-5 with TRBJ2-3; TRBD2 agrees at 7 bases. Sample: blood. The receptor was isolated from a girl aged 2-10 years in good health. CDR3 in amino acids: CASGSVTSENTDTQYF. In DNA, the CDR3 is TGTGCTAGTGGCTCGGTTACTAGCGAAAACACAGATACGCAGTATTTT.